This T cell receptor beta chain comes out of a study of cytomegalovirus exposure and HLA in healthy donors. Study-level background: About 85 million unique TCRs from HLA-typed donors were held in an early release of data.

The donors gave bone marrow, and they were healthy. There are 14 residues in the CDR3. CDR1 SEHNR and CDR2 FQNEAQ come from the germline V gene (reference sequence). V shed 10 bases and J 7 bases; nucleotides not matched to a gene: 11. It was with 60 Vbeta and 13 Jbeta primers that the PCR ran. Some clones are missing from TCRdb's copy, which holds only in-frame ones; the method was immunoSEQ multiplex PCR. The data show some 120,000 clones, about 81% seen once. The chain employs TRBV7-9 and TRBJ2-1, with 9 positions matching TRBD2. What was sequenced was PBMCs. The receptor was derived from a man aged 35 to 55 in good health and CMV-seronegative. The CDR3 is CANVEREVLNEQFF. The CDR3 DNA sequence: TGTGCCAATGTGGAGCGGGAGGTTCTGAATGAGCAGTTCTTC. Filled out from reference TRBV7-9 and TRBJ2-1, the complete variable domain reads DTGVSQNPRHKITKRGQNVTFRCDPISEHNRLYWYRQTLGQGPEFLTYFQNEAQLEKSRLLSDRFSAERPKGSFSTLEIQRTEQGDSAMYLCANVEREVLNEQFFGPGTRLTVL.